The rows below give T cell receptor beta chains drawn from one sample of a study of cytomegalovirus exposure and HLA in healthy donors. The method was immunoSEQ multiplex PCR; TCRdb's version includes in-frame clones alone and lacks a portion of them. The sample has 110,000 to 150,000 clones, roughly 90% seen once. Sample: PBMCs. The receptors shown here come from a man aged 18 to 30 in good health and CMV-seronegative. Both conserved end residues are part of each CDR3. The D gene is left open where the match is weak. Expanded clones get a size class; other rows say once, few or many, or leave the size out.

TRBV14	TRBJ2-3	-	-	TGTGCCAGCAGCCACGGACAGTTTAGCACAGATACGCAGTATTTT	CASSHGQFSTDTQYF
TRBV5-4	TRBJ1-2	-	-	TGTGCCAGCAGCTTGGGACTGGCAGAGGGGGTGTATGGCTACACCTTC	CASSLGLAEGVYGYTF
TRBV6-5	TRBJ1-2	-	-	TGTGCCAGCAGTTACTCGAGAACAGGGAACTATGGCTACACCTTC	CASSYSRTGNYGYTF
TRBV7-9	TRBJ1-5	few	-	TGTGCCAGCAGCTTACCAGGGCTGGGTCAGCCCCAGCATTTT	CASSLPGLGQPQHF
TRBV7-9	TRBJ1-2	once	-	TGTGCCAGCAGCTTAGACCCCAGGGGCGCTGGTGGCTACACCTTC	CASSLDPRGAGGYTF
TRBV25-1	TRBJ1-2	once	-	TGTGCCAGCAGTGAGGGGGGGTCTAACTATGGCTACACCTTC	CASSEGGSNYGYTF
TRBV28	TRBJ1-4	-	-	TGTGCCAGCATAGGTCACCCGAGAGGGGAAAAACTGTTTTTT	CASIGHPRGEKLFF
TRBV5-1	TRBJ2-2	-	-	TGCGCCAGCAAGGTCCGGGGTGAGCTGTTTTTT	CASKVRGELFF
TRBV4-2	TRBJ2-1	-	TRBD2	TGTGCCAGCAGCCAAGAGGGGAGCGGGGGGGCCTATTATGAGCAGTTCTTC	CASSQEGSGGAYYEQFF
TRBV7-9	TRBJ1-1	-	TRBD1	TGTGCCAGCAGCCCGCGGACAGGAGAATACACTGAAGCTTTCTTT	CASSPRTGEYTEAFF
TRBV11-2	TRBJ2-3	-	TRBD2	TGTGCCAGCAGCTTACCTTCTAGCGGGAGTTTCGGGAGCCCAGATACGCAGTATTTT	CASSLPSSGSFGSPDTQYF
TRBV5-1	TRBJ1-2	few	-	TGCGCCAGCAGCTTGGAGACCCTAGGTGGCTACACCTTC	CASSLETLGGYTF
TRBV4-1	TRBJ1-6	-	-	TGCGCCAGCAGCTCCAGCCCCGCAGGGGATAATTCACCCCTCCACTTT	CASSSSPAGDNSPLHF
TRBV4-2	TRBJ2-7	-	TRBD1	TGTGCCAGCAGCCAGCGACAGGGGGCCGACGAGCAGTACTTC	CASSQRQGADEQYF
TRBV5-1	TRBJ1-2	-	-	TGCGCCAGCAGCTACGACGGGGACTATGGCTACACCTTC	CASSYDGDYGYTF
TRBV5-1	TRBJ2-7	-	-	TGCGCCAGCAGCCTAGACTCGACCTACGAGCAGTACTTC	CASSLDSTYEQYF
TRBV11-2	TRBJ2-1	-	-	TGTGCCAGCAGCTTACAAAATGAGCAGTTCTTC	CASSLQNEQFF
TRBV19	TRBJ1-1	-	-	TGTGCCAGTACGGTCACGGGGGGGACTGAAGCTTTCTTT	CASTVTGGTEAFF
TRBV5-1	TRBJ2-3	-	-	TGCGCCAGCAGATACCAGGGAGGAGATACGCAGTATTTT	CASRYQGGDTQYF